This TCR beta chain was identified in a study of OX40 agonist ivuxolimab in advanced cancers. In this sample, this clone turned up once. The antigen remains undetermined. This table comes from immunoSEQ multiplex PCR, and its TCRdb copy is limited to in-frame clones, with some not included. The sample has approximately 76,000 clones; 70% to 90% are singletons. Study-wide results and caveats: The expanded peripheral T cells' antigen specificity was not determined.

From germline, CDR1 is SQVTM and CDR2 ANQGSEA. V lost 2 bases and J lost 0, with 8 bases in between. The CDR3 loop spans 14 amino acids. This sequence was found in an adult with an advanced solid tumor such as melanoma, head and neck, liver or kidney cancer. V gene TRBV29-1 combines with J gene TRBJ2-1; unclear D gene. Sequences were derived from CD4+ or CD8+ T cells sorted from blood, sampled in a trial of the OX40 agonist ivuxolimab. CDR3 DNA sequence: TGCAGCGTTGAAACGATCCGCTCCTACAATGAGCAGTTCTTC. It specifies CSVETIRSYNEQFF.